The 30 T cell receptor beta chains below all came from one sample that was sequenced in a study of cytomegalovirus exposure and HLA in healthy donors. The primer mix had 60 Vbeta and 13 Jbeta primers. Method: immunoSEQ multiplex PCR; TCRdb's copy keeps in-frame clones and lacks some. Altogether a few hundred thousand clones are present, about 86% being singletons, with the ten largest covering 8%. Sequencing input: PBMCs. These receptors all stem from a woman aged 60-70 years in good health and CMV-seropositive.

The chain couples TRBV5-1 to TRBJ1-3; D unresolved. Germline V gene data show CDR1 as SGHRS and CDR2 as YFSETQ. With 0 bases removed from V and 2 bases from J, the gap between germline ends came to 12 bases. The CDR3 consists of 16 residues. CDR3 DNA sequence: TGCGCCAGCAGCTTGGATCTAATAAGAACTGGAAACACCATATATTTT. Protein product: CASSLDLIRTGNTIYF.

The J gene is TRBJ2-7, the V gene TRBV2; TRBD2 aligns across 10 bases. Germline CDR1 and CDR2: SNHLY and FYNNEI. The CDR3 sequence is 14 residues long. V was clipped by 4 bases and J by 1 base; unmatched bases: 1. The CDR3 nucleotides read TGTGCCAGCAGTGGGACTAGCGGTTCCTACGAGCAGTACTTC. It is translated as CASSGTSGSYEQYF.

The chain uses TRBV29-1 and TRBJ2-7; 7 bases map to TRBD1. Losses at the gene ends were 7 bases for V and 9 bases for J; bases not matched to a gene: 12. The CDR3 sequence is 12 residues long. The germline V gene has CDR1 SQVTM and CDR2 ANQGSEA. The CDR3 DNA reads TGCAGCGGTTTCGGACAGGCTGGGGGGCAGTACTTC. Its protein is CSGFGQAGGQYF.

The rearrangement uses TRBV21-1 and TRBJ1-4; TRBD1 was called by the table and not checked on the DNA. TRBV21-1 is assigned pseudogene status. The CDR3 has 15 residues. CDR3 sequence (DNA): TGTGCCAGCAGCATCAGACAGGCGCCTAATGAAAAACTGTTTTTT. Amino acids: CASSIRQAPNEKLFF.

This clone was counted between two and nine times. The CDR3: CASRKAGVGDEQFF. In DNA, the CDR3 is TGTGCCAGCAGGAAAGCGGGAGTCGGGGATGAGCAGTTCTTC. The chain links TRBV6-1 to TRBJ2-1, with TRBD2 identical over 8 bases. This CDR3 has 14 residues. The germline CDR1 and CDR2 sequences are MNHNS and SASEGT. V trimming: 6 bases; J trimming: 8 bases; junction bases outside the gene matches: 9.

The V call is TRBV18, the J call TRBJ1-4; 8 bases match TRBD1. The CDR3 runs 16 residues. Germline lookup yields CDR1 KGHSH and CDR2 LQKENI. The V segment lost 5 bases and the J segment 3 bases; nucleotides outside the gene matches: 8. The CDR3 loop reads CASSTTPGQANEKLFF. Here the CDR3 DNA reads TGTGCCAGCTCAACAACTCCGGGACAGGCTAATGAAAAACTGTTTTTT.

The genes are TRBV5-5 and TRBJ2-1; 9 bases are shared with TRBD2. Germline CDR1 is SGHKS and CDR2 is YYEKEE (reference sequence). Germline trimming cut 0 bases from V and 8 bases from J; bases unmatched to any gene: 6. The CDR3 runs to 15 residues. The CDR3 reads CASSLGSGRNDEQFF. The CDR3 DNA reads TGTGCCAGCAGCTTGGGCAGCGGGAGGAATGATGAGCAGTTCTTC.

For this clone: In the same sample, other DNA sequences code for this CDR3. This chain joins TRBV28 and TRBJ2-1; unclear D gene. V lost 6 bases and J lost 7, with 7 bases in between. This CDR3 is 11 amino acids long. Germline-derived CDR1 and CDR2 are MDHEN and SYDVKM. The CDR3, as DNA: TGTGCCAGCAGCCCCCTGAATGAGCAGTTCTTC. It yields the protein CASSPLNEQFF.

On this clone: One end of the junction is discordant with germline, which a read error may explain. This sequence joins TRBV4-2 and TRBJ2-1; 9 bases are a match to TRBD2. Germline V gene lookup returns CDR1 LGHNA and CDR2 YNFKEQ. The CDR3 sequence is 15 residues long. The DNA of the CDR3 is TGTGCCAGCAACCAAGAAAGGACTAGCGAAAGTGAGCAGTTCTTC. This codes for CASNQERTSESEQFF.

The gene calls are TRBV7-9 and TRBJ2-7; D might be TRBD2 (6 bases). The germline gives CDR1 SEHNR, CDR2 FQNEAQ (reference sequence). Trimming removed 5 bases from V and 3 bases from J, with 17 bases in between. CDR3 size: 15 residues. CDR3 coding DNA: TGTGCCAGCAGCACTCAACCTAGCGTGAACTACGAGCAGTACTTC. This encodes CASSTQPSVNYEQYF. Complete variable domain (other parts from reference TRBV7-9 and TRBJ2-7): DTGVSQNPRHKITKRGQNVTFRCDPISEHNRLYWYRQTLGQGPEFLTYFQNEAQLEKSRLLSDRFSAERPKGSFSTLEIQRTEQGDSAMYLCASSTQPSVNYEQYFGPGTRLTVT.

The sample holds a few counts of this clone. V usage is TRBV19 and J usage is TRBJ2-2, with D perhaps matching TRBD1 (6 bases). Per the germline V gene, CDR1 is LNHDA and CDR2 is SQIVND (reference sequence). V shed 5 bases and J shed 5 bases, with 15 bases lying between them. CDR3 size: 15 residues. Here the CDR3 reads CASSELGGRTGELFF. Written as DNA, the CDR3 is TGTGCCAGTAGTGAGTTAGGGGGAAGGACCGGGGAGCTGTTTTTT.

J is TRBJ2-5 and V is TRBV5-6; 7 bases are a match to TRBD1. The J call may be wrong; the DNA end is better matched by TRBJ2-7. Germline V gives CDR1 SGHDT, CDR2 YYEEEE. The CDR3 is 14 amino acids. In nucleotides, the CDR3 is TGTGCCAGCAGCTCGGCAGGGGGATCCTACGAGCAGTACTTC. It translates to CASSSAGGSYEQYF.

The V and J genes are TRBV2 and TRBJ2-1; 7 bases are shared with TRBD2. CDR1 is SNHLY, CDR2 FYNNEI, per germline. The CDR3 is 15 residues long. The trim removed 6 bases at V and 5 bases at J, leaving 10 bases unmatched. As DNA, the CDR3 is TGTGCCAGCAGGATACTAGCGAGCGATAACAATGAGCAGTTCTTC. Protein: CASRILASDNNEQFF.

The chain joins TRBV27 to TRBJ2-7; D not certain. CDR1 and CDR2 (germline): MNHEY, SMNVEV (reference sequence). The CDR3 is 16 residues long. Between the trimmed V and J ends, which lost 5 bases and 0 bases, there was a span of 17 bases. For the CDR3, the DNA is TGTGCCAGCAGTCTAAAAGGAGCAGAATCCTCCTACGAGCAGTACTTC. Translation gives CASSLKGAESSYEQYF.

The genes are TRBV18 and TRBJ1-4; 7 bases align to TRBD1. The CDR3 length is 17 residues. Germline CDR1 reads KGHSH; CDR2 reads LQKENI. Trimming took 1 base from V and 6 from J; bases not matched to a gene: 11. This chain's CDR3 is CASSPLESWDSYEKLFF. The CDR3 coding sequence is TGTGCCAGCTCACCACTGGAGTCGTGGGACAGTTATGAAAAACTGTTTTTT.

CDR3 region: CASRVGLSSYNEQFF. DNA for the CDR3: TGTGCCAGCAGGGTGGGACTGAGCTCCTACAATGAGCAGTTCTTC. The chain combines TRBV6-1 with TRBJ2-1, with a possible D match to TRBD2 (6 bases). Germline V gene data show CDR1 as MNHNS and CDR2 as SASEGT. Trimming removed 6 bases at V and 0 bases at J, with 12 bases between. CDR3 length equals 15 residues.

The sample holds a few counts of this clone. The rearrangement uses TRBV30 and TRBJ2-7; 8 bases are a match to TRBD2. Looked up from germline, CDR1 is GTSNPN and CDR2 is SVGIG (reference sequence). The length of the CDR3 is 13 residues. V lost 8 bases to trimming and J lost 6 bases; unmatched junction nucleotides: 12. CDR3 sequence reads: CAVLPAGEGEQYF. The CDR3 DNA follows: TGTGCCGTCTTACCAGCGGGAGAGGGCGAGCAGTACTTC.

This clone has more than one count but fewer than ten. V usage is TRBV6-1 and J usage is TRBJ2-5, with D possibly matching TRBD1 (6 bases). Germline CDR1 MNHNS, CDR2 SASEGT. The CDR3 length is 15 residues. V was cut by 6 bases and J by 0 bases, with 14 bases left in between. CDR3 nucleotide sequence: TGTGCCAGCAGACAGGGATTTGGGTACCAAGAGACCCAGTACTTC. This translates into CASRQGFGYQETQYF.

The rearrangement uses TRBV5-1 and TRBJ2-2, with 13 bases identical to TRBD2. Unmatched junction bases numbered 3, after V lost 4 bases and J lost 6 bases. The CDR3 runs to 15 residues. Germline V gives CDR1 SGHRS, CDR2 YFSETQ. The CDR3 is CASSGTSGKAGELFF. CDR3 DNA sequence: TGCGCCAGCAGCGGGACTAGCGGGAAGGCCGGGGAGCTGTTTTTT.

The chain couples TRBV7-3 to TRBJ2-5; D is perhaps TRBD1 (5 bases). CDR3 length: 13 residues. V lost 9 bases to trimming and J lost 2 bases, with 13 bases between them. The germline V gene encodes CDR1 SGHTA and CDR2 FQGTGA. The CDR3 DNA is TGTGCCAGTGCAGGGTCACTTCAAGAGACCCAGTACTTC. Protein sequence: CASAGSLQETQYF.

This chain uses TRBV6-5 with TRBJ2-3, with 11 bases fitting TRBD2. V lost 0 bases and J lost 8; bases outside the gene matches: 7. The CDR3 loop spans 16 amino acids. CDR1 and CDR2 from the germline V gene are MNHEY and SVGAGI. The CDR3 sequence: CASSYSSQLAGGTQYF. For the CDR3, the DNA is TGTGCCAGCAGTTACTCGAGTCAGCTAGCGGGAGGTACGCAGTATTTT.

This clone was seen only once. The chain links TRBV6-6 to TRBJ1-1; D unresolved. The CDR3 has 15 amino acids. Germline lookup yields CDR1 MNHNY and CDR2 SVGAGI (reference sequence). The V end lost 8 bases, the J end lost 3 bases, and 19 bases lay between the germline ends. In DNA, the CDR3 is TGTGCCAGCGTCCGGGGATTCACGCAGGACACTGAAGCTTTCTTT. Protein product: CASVRGFTQDTEAFF.

The rearrangement links TRBV28 to TRBJ1-2; D remains unclear. The length of the CDR3 is 11 residues. Germline-derived CDR1 and CDR2 are MDHEN and SYDVKM. Deletions cut 5 bases from V and 6 bases from J, with 7 bases between. CDR3 DNA: TGTGCCAGCAGTACGGTCAATGGCTACACCTTC. Amino acid sequence: CASSTVNGYTF.

The chain couples TRBV5-1 to TRBJ2-3, with 12 bases aligning to TRBD2. The CDR3 extends over 14 amino acids. Germline-derived CDR1 and CDR2 are SGHRS and YFSETQ. V dropped 7 bases and J dropped 3; count of bases not matched to a gene: 3. This chain's CDR3 is CASRTSGMTDTQYF. CDR3 in DNA: TGCGCCAGCCGGACTAGCGGGATGACAGATACGCAGTATTTT.

The chain recombines TRBV4-1 with TRBJ2-7; 12 nucleotides line up with TRBD2. Germline-derived CDR1 and CDR2 are MGHRA and YSYEKL. The CDR3 has 18 amino acids. The V segment lost 0 bases and the J segment 3 bases; nucleotides outside the gene matches: 9. The CDR3 is CASSQDSPRTSGIYEQYF. The CDR3 coding sequence is TGCGCCAGCAGCCAAGATAGCCCTCGGACTAGCGGGATCTACGAGCAGTACTTC.

V gene TRBV5-4 combines with J gene TRBJ1-2, with 8 bases fitting TRBD1. With 3 bases clipped from V and 6 bases from J, the junction kept 1 base outside the gene matches. The V gene's germline CDR1 is SGHNT and CDR2 YYREEE (reference sequence). The CDR3 is made up of 12 amino acids. The CDR3 DNA sequence: TGTGCCAGCAGCTCGGACAGGGATGGCTACACCTTC. It yields the protein CASSSDRDGYTF.

J is TRBJ2-1 and V is TRBV2; 7 nucleotides line up with TRBD2. J lost 4 bases, V lost 3 bases, and 12 bases had no gene match. The CDR3 is 17 residues long. The germline gives CDR1 SNHLY, CDR2 FYNNEI. The CDR3 region is CASSETGVWGGYNEQFF. CDR3 in DNA: TGTGCCAGCAGTGAGACGGGAGTGTGGGGGGGATACAATGAGCAGTTCTTC.

With respect to this clone: The sample holds other DNA sequences that translate to the same CDR3. V usage is TRBV5-1 and J usage is TRBJ2-1, with 9 bases lining up with TRBD2. CDR1 is SGHRS and CDR2 is YFSETQ in the germline V gene. With V trimmed by 0 bases and J by 4 bases, 2 bases remained unmatched. The CDR3 length is 15 residues. Here the CDR3 reads CASSLGAGGYNEQFF. CDR3 sequence (DNA): TGCGCCAGCAGCTTGGGCGCGGGAGGGTACAATGAGCAGTTCTTC.

The V and J genes are TRBV6-1 and TRBJ1-2, with 8 bases identical to TRBD1. Germline V CDR1 and CDR2: MNHNS, SASEGT. Unmatched junction bases numbered 5, after V lost 6 bases and J lost 2 bases. The CDR3 is made up of 14 amino acids. CDR3 nucleotides: TGTGCCAGCAGGCCGGGACAGGAGAACTATGGCTACACCTTC. This sequence encodes CASRPGQENYGYTF.

V usage is TRBV12-5 and J usage is TRBJ2-1; no reliable D call. Germline V gene sequence: CDR1 LGHNT, CDR2 FRNRAP. The ends were cut back, 0 bases at V and 8 bases at J, with 11 bases in the middle. The CDR3 sequence is 14 residues long. The CDR3, as DNA: TGTGCTAGTGGTTTGGTAAAGAGCGTCGATGAGCAGTTCTTC. It translates to CASGLVKSVDEQFF.